This T cell receptor (beta chain) derives from a study of shared clonotypes between healthy human individuals. Trimming took off 0 bases at V and 0 bases at J, with 8 bases between the two ends. The CDR3 has 15 amino acids. Germline values: CDR1 LGHNA, CDR2 YSLEER. In regard to this clone: Its cognate antigen is unknown.

General study points: Only blood was sampled; tissue repertoires likely differ.

Generated by immunoSEQ multiplex PCR, the TCRdb table keeps only in-frame clones and is missing some. The sample contains around 1.6 million clones, 95% to 99% of which appear only once. The CD4+ fraction was divided into a CD45RA+ naive subset and a CD45RA-negative memory subset. Sequenced material: naive CD4+ T cells sorted from blood. Subset described: CD45RA+ positively selected. The gene calls are TRBV4-3 and TRBJ1-1; no definite D call. This clonotype was sampled from a man aged 25 to 40 in good health. CDR3 residues: CASSQDPGVNTEAFF. Here the CDR3 DNA reads TGCGCCAGCAGCCAAGATCCGGGAGTGAACACTGAAGCTTTCTTT.